This T cell receptor beta chain was captured by sequencing in a study of OX40 agonist ivuxolimab in advanced cancers. Study at large: The mean age was approximately 60 years, ranging from about 23 to 79, with approximately 83% of participants male. Findings and caveats of the study: No antigen was identified for the clonally expanded peripheral T cells.

Sequencing was performed with immunoSEQ multiplex PCR; in TCRdb, only in-frame clones are kept and a portion is missing. The top ten hold over 0.8% of the sample, which has 130,000 or so clones, about 92% seen once. In germline, CDR1 is MNHEY, CDR2 SVGAGI. With 5 bases removed from V and 11 bases from J, the gap between germline ends came to 24 bases. The CDR3 consists of 15 residues. Details on this clone: The target antigen is unknown.

Sequencing used CD4+ or CD8+ T cells sorted from blood, obtained in a trial of the OX40 agonist ivuxolimab. This TCR was recovered from an adult with an advanced solid tumor such as melanoma, head and neck, liver or kidney cancer. This chain uses TRBV6-5 with TRBJ1-1, with D possibly TRBD1 on 5 matching bases. The CDR3 bases are TGTGCCAGCAGTCCCCTCGTACCAAGGGGCGGTCGGGCTTTCTTT. Amino acid sequence: CASSPLVPRGGRAFF.